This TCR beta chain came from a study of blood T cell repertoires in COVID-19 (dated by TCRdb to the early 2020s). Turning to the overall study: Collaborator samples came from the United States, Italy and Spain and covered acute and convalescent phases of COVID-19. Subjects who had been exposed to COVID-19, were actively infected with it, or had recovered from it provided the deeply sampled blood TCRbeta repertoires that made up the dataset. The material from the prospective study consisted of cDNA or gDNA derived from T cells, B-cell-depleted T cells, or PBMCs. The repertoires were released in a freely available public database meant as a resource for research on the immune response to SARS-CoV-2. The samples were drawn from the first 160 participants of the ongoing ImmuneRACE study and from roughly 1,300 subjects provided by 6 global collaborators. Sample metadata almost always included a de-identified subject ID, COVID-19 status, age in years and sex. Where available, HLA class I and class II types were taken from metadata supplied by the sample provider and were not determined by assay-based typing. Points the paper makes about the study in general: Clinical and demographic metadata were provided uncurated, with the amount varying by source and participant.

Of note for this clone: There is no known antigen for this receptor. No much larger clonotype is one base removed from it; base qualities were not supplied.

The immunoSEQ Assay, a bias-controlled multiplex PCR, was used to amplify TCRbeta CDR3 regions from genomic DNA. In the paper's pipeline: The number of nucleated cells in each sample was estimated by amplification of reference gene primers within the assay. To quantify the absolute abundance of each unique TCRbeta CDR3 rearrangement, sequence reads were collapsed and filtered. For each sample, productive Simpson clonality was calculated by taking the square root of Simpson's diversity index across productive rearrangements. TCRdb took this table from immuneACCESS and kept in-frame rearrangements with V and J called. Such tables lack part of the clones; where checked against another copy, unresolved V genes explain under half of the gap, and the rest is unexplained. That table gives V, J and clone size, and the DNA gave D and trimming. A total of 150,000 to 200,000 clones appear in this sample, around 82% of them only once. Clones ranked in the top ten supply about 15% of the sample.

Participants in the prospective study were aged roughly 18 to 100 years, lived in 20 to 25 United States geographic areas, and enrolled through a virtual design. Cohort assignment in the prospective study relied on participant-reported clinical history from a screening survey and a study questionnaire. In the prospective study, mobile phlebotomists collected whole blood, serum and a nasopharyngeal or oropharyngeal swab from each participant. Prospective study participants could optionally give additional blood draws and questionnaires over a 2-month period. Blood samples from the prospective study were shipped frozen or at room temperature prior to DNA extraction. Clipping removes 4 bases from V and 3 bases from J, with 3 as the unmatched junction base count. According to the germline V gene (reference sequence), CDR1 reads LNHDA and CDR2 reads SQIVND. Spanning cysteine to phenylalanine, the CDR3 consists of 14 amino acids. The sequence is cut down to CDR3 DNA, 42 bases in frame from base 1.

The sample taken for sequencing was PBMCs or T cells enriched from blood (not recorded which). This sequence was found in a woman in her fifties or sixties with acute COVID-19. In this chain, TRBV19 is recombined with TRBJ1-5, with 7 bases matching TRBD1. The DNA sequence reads TGTGCCAGTAGTAGGGGACAGAACAATCAGCCCCAGCATTTT. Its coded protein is CASSRGQNNQPQHF.